This T cell receptor (beta chain) appears in the sequencing data of a study of T-cell memory formation after mild COVID-19. Researchers used 5'RACE with constant-segment primers to make TCR alpha and TCR beta cDNA libraries that carry sample barcodes and UMIs. TCRdb re-called the 5' RACE reads through MiXCR, storing one row per CDR3 protein. Among hundreds of thousands of distinct CDR3 sequences listed, 23% were seen once. V gave up 6 bases and J gave up 4 bases, with 12 bases separating them. CDR1 MNHEY and CDR2 SVGAGI come from the germline V gene. The CDR3 totals 13 residues. This clonotype was recorded a few times. The antigen is not known. Findings of the study overall: The pre-infection memory compartment contained some responding clones, suggesting cross-reactive memory joined. Clones that contracted from day 15 to 85 had balanced CD4/CD8; later expanders were CD4+ biased. Researchers could not confirm that second-wave clones peaking on day 37 targeted SARS-CoV-2.

The sequenced material came from PBMCs or a T cell subset sorted from them (not recorded which). The chain recombines TRBV6-5 with TRBJ1-1; a weak D match, TRBD1 (6 bases). This receptor was taken from an adult woman who had mild COVID-19 (a few samples of this study predate the infection). Cell type and time point are not known. The CDR3 sequence: CASSPTGPTEAFF. The DNA for the CDR3 is TGTGCCAGCAGCCCTACAGGGCCCACTGAAGCTTTCTTT.